The present T cell receptor (beta chain) was sequenced within a study of technical replicates of blood from several donors. Germline CDR1 reads DFQATT; CDR2 reads SNEGSKA (reference sequence). The CDR3 totals 11 residues. The V gene lost 3 bases and the J gene lost 5 bases, with 7 bases spanning the gap. Profiled with immunoSEQ multiplex PCR; TCRdb holds only in-frame clones, not every one. The sample has more than 90,000 clones; 96% are singletons. As concerns this clone: The same CDR3 is also encoded by other DNA sequences in this sample.

The chain couples TRBV20-1 to TRBJ2-5; possible D gene TRBD2, 5 bases. This TCR was recovered from a human donor in good health. The specimen was T cells isolated from PBMCs. CDR3 loop: CSASPGETQYF. For the CDR3, the DNA is TGCAGTGCTAGCCCGGGGGAGACCCAGTACTTC.